Listed below are T cell receptor beta chains from one sample, sequenced in a study of molecular identifiers for immune sequencing clone quantification. MiXCR was run by TCRdb on the PCR reads, yielding one entry per CDR3 protein. The data contain some 590,000 distinct CDR3 sequences, less than 30% of them seen just once; the ten biggest clones take up around 0.78%. Source material: naive CD8+ T cells from blood, with Jurkat cell RNA spiked in. These receptors all stem from a human donor in good health. Some libraries in this study had Jurkat cell RNA spiked in. Each CDR3 is given with its conserved first and last residue. Each record gives: clone size, V gene, D gene, J gene, CDR3 protein, CDR3 DNA. The D gene is left open where the match is weak. The size field is filled for only some rows; it gives once, few, many or a size class.

abundance: few
v_gene: TRBV5-6
d_gene: TRBD1
j_gene: TRBJ1-4
CDR3aa: CASSWMTGNEKLFF
CDR3nt: TGTGCCAGCAGCTGGATGACAGGGAACGAAAAACTGTTTTTT

abundance: few
v_gene: TRBV29-1
d_gene: .
j_gene: TRBJ2-7
CDR3aa: CSVEDQTGVSYEQYF
CDR3nt: TGCAGCGTTGAAGATCAGACTGGAGTCTCCTACGAGCAGTACTTC

abundance: .
v_gene: TRBV19
d_gene: .
j_gene: TRBJ2-3
CDR3aa: CASSTRGSMSRTDTQYF
CDR3nt: TGTGCCAGTAGTACCCGGGGCAGCATGTCTCGGACAGATACGCAGTATTTT

abundance: few
v_gene: TRBV9
d_gene: TRBD2
j_gene: TRBJ2-1
CDR3aa: CASSSPRGGAHEQFF
CDR3nt: TGTGCCAGCAGCTCCCCTCGCGGGGGGGCACATGAGCAGTTCTTC

abundance: few
v_gene: TRBV9
d_gene: TRBD1
j_gene: TRBJ1-1
CDR3aa: CASSTGQVDTEAFF
CDR3nt: TGTGCCAGCAGCACGGGACAGGTGGACACTGAAGCTTTCTTT

abundance: .
v_gene: TRBV13
d_gene: TRBD2
j_gene: TRBJ2-3
CDR3aa: CASSFLTSGSPDTQYF
CDR3nt: TGTGCCAGCAGCTTCCTGACTAGCGGGAGCCCAGATACGCAGTATTTT

abundance: many
v_gene: TRBV28
d_gene: .
j_gene: TRBJ2-5
CDR3aa: CASSFDSRWGTQYF
CDR3nt: TGTGCCAGCAGTTTCGACTCCAGATGGGGGACCCAGTACTTC

abundance: .
v_gene: TRBV7-9
d_gene: .
j_gene: TRBJ2-5
CDR3aa: CASSLFGGTGETRYF
CDR3nt: TGTGCCAGCAGCTTATTCGGAGGGACGGGGGAGACCCGGTACTTC

abundance: few
v_gene: TRBV15
d_gene: TRBD2
j_gene: TRBJ2-3
CDR3aa: CATSSYGLAGGQRTDTQYF
CDR3nt: TGTGCCACCAGCAGTTACGGACTAGCGGGGGGGCAGCGCACAGATACGCAGTATTTT

abundance: many
v_gene: TRBV6-5
d_gene: .
j_gene: TRBJ2-3
CDR3aa: CASSYWGPSTDTQYF
CDR3nt: TGTGCCAGCAGTTACTGGGGGCCTTCCACAGATACGCAGTATTTT

abundance: .
v_gene: TRBV9
d_gene: TRBD2
j_gene: TRBJ2-1
CDR3aa: CASSVRASGEQFF
CDR3nt: TGTGCCAGCAGCGTAAGGGCTAGCGGAGAGCAGTTCTTC

abundance: .
v_gene: TRBV21-1
d_gene: .
j_gene: TRBJ2-7
CDR3aa: CASSKILRRSISYEQYF
CDR3nt: TGTGCCAGCAGCAAAATTCTCAGACGTTCGATCTCCTACGAGCAGTACTTC

abundance: .
v_gene: TRBV4-3
d_gene: TRBD1
j_gene: TRBJ2-2
CDR3aa: CASSQDLGVGQATGELFF
CDR3nt: TGCGCCAGCAGCCAAGATTTGGGGGTGGGACAGGCCACCGGGGAGCTGTTTTTT

abundance: few
v_gene: TRBV5-4
d_gene: .
j_gene: TRBJ2-5
CDR3aa: CASSPDGKETQYF
CDR3nt: TGTGCCAGCAGCCCGGACGGTAAAGAGACCCAGTACTTC

abundance: few
v_gene: TRBV24-1
d_gene: TRBD2
j_gene: TRBJ2-5
CDR3aa: CATSEGGLAGVQETQYF
CDR3nt: TGTGCCACCAGTGAGGGGGGACTAGCGGGGGTCCAAGAGACCCAGTACTTC

abundance: .
v_gene: TRBV24-1
d_gene: TRBD1
j_gene: TRBJ2-2
CDR3aa: CATSDLGGTGDTGELFF
CDR3nt: TGTGCCACCAGTGATTTGGGCGGGACAGGGGACACCGGGGAGCTGTTTTTT

abundance: many
v_gene: TRBV12-3/TRBV12-4
d_gene: TRBD1
j_gene: TRBJ1-5
CDR3aa: CASSVQGVQPQHF
CDR3nt: TGTGCCAGCAGCGTTCAGGGGGTTCAGCCCCAGCATTTT

abundance: many
v_gene: TRBV4-1
d_gene: .
j_gene: TRBJ1-3
CDR3aa: CASSQDGAGWVFGNTIYF
CDR3nt: TGCGCCAGCAGCCAAGATGGGGCAGGGTGGGTGTTCGGAAACACCATATATTTT

abundance: many
v_gene: TRBV14
d_gene: .
j_gene: TRBJ2-7
CDR3aa: CASSQDSLGPYEQYF
CDR3nt: TGTGCCAGCAGCCAAGATTCCTTAGGCCCCTACGAGCAGTACTTC

abundance: many
v_gene: TRBV5-1
d_gene: TRBD2
j_gene: TRBJ2-5
CDR3aa: CASSRGGQETQYF
CDR3nt: TGCGCCAGCAGTCGGGGGGGCCAAGAGACCCAGTACTTC

abundance: .
v_gene: TRBV25-1
d_gene: .
j_gene: TRBJ2-7
CDR3aa: CASSVDELTKQYF
CDR3nt: TGTGCCAGCAGTGTGGACGAACTTACGAAGCAGTACTTC

abundance: .
v_gene: TRBV4-1
d_gene: .
j_gene: TRBJ2-7
CDR3aa: CASSQRQASSYEQYF
CDR3nt: TGCGCCAGCAGCCAAAGACAGGCCTCGTCCTACGAGCAGTACTTC

abundance: .
v_gene: TRBV7-2
d_gene: TRBD2
j_gene: TRBJ2-3
CDR3aa: CASSLNEQRDRPNTQYF
CDR3nt: TGTGCCAGCAGCTTAAATGAGCAGCGGGACCGCCCCAATACGCAGTATTTT

abundance: few
v_gene: TRBV7-8
d_gene: .
j_gene: TRBJ2-5
CDR3aa: CASSNWAGGPGETQYF
CDR3nt: TGTGCCAGCAGCAACTGGGCTGGGGGGCCTGGGGAGACCCAGTACTTC

abundance: many
v_gene: TRBV12-3/TRBV12-4
d_gene: .
j_gene: TRBJ2-5
CDR3aa: CASSWDRETQYF
CDR3nt: TGTGCCAGCAGTTGGGACCGAGAGACCCAGTACTTC

abundance: many
v_gene: TRBV4-3
d_gene: .
j_gene: TRBJ2-5
CDR3aa: CASSQDLTGQETQYF
CDR3nt: TGCGCCAGCAGCCAAGATCTGACAGGCCAAGAGACCCAGTACTTC

abundance: many
v_gene: TRBV4-3
d_gene: .
j_gene: TRBJ2-7
CDR3aa: CASSQEFRYEQYF
CDR3nt: TGCGCCAGCAGCCAAGAATTCCGCTACGAGCAGTACTTC

abundance: .
v_gene: TRBV27
d_gene: .
j_gene: TRBJ2-7
CDR3aa: CASSMQGGRLYEQYF
CDR3nt: TGTGCCAGCAGTATGCAGGGGGGAAGATTGTACGAGCAGTACTTC

abundance: many
v_gene: TRBV20-1
d_gene: TRBD1
j_gene: TRBJ2-7
CDR3aa: CSARDNDLGQASKSYEQYF
CDR3nt: TGCAGTGCTAGAGATAATGATTTGGGACAGGCCTCGAAGTCCTACGAGCAGTACTTC

abundance: many
v_gene: TRBV29-1
d_gene: TRBD1
j_gene: TRBJ1-5
CDR3aa: CSVMTGDSNQPQHF
CDR3nt: TGCAGCGTAATGACAGGGGATAGCAATCAGCCCCAGCATTTT

abundance: few
v_gene: TRBV27
d_gene: TRBD1
j_gene: TRBJ2-7
CDR3aa: CASSLLRTGATAYEQYF
CDR3nt: TGTGCCAGCAGTTTATTAAGAACAGGGGCGACTGCATACGAGCAGTACTTC

abundance: many
v_gene: TRBV28
d_gene: .
j_gene: TRBJ1-5
CDR3aa: CASTSPLWGSNQPQHF
CDR3nt: TGTGCCAGCACCTCCCCGTTGTGGGGTAGCAATCAGCCCCAGCATTTT

abundance: .
v_gene: TRBV12-3/TRBV12-4
d_gene: TRBD1
j_gene: TRBJ1-5
CDR3aa: CAGSSTTGLQPQHF
CDR3nt: TGTGCCGGCAGTTCAACGACAGGGCTTCAGCCCCAGCATTTT